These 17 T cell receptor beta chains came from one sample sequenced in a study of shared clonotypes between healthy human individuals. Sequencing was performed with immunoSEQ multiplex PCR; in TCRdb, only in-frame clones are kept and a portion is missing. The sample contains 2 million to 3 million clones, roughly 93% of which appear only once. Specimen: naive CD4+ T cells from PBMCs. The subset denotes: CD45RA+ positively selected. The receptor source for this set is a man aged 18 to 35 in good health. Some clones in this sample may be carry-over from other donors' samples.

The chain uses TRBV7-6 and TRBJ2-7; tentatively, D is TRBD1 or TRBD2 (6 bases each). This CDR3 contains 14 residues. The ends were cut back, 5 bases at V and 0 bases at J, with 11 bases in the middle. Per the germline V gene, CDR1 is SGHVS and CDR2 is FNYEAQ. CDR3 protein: CASSGGGPSYEQYF. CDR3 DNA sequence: TGTGCCAGCAGCGGTGGGGGGCCCTCCTACGAGCAGTACTTC.

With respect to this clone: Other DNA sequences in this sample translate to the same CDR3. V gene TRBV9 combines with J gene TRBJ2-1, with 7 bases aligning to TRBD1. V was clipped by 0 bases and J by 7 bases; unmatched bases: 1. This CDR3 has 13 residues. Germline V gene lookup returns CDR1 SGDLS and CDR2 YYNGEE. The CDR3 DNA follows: TGTGCCAGCAGCGTAGCGGGACAGAATGAGCAGTTCTTC. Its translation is CASSVAGQNEQFF.

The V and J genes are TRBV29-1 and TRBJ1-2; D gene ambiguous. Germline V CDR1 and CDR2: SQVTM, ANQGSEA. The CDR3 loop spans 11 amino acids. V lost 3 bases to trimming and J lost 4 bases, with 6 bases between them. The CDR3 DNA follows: TGCAGCGTTGACAGGACCTATGGCTACACCTTC. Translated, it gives CSVDRTYGYTF.

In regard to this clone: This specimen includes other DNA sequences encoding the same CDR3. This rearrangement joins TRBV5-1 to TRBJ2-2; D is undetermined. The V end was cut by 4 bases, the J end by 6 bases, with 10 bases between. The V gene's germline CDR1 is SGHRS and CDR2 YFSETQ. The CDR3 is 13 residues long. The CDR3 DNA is TGCGCCAGCAGCCTCGTGTCCTCCGGGGAGCTGTTTTTT. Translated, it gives CASSLVSSGELFF.

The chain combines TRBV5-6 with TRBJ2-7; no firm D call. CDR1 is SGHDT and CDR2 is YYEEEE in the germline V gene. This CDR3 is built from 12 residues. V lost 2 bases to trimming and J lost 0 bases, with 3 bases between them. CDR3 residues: CASSFYSYEQYF. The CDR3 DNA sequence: TGTGCCAGCAGCTTCTACTCCTACGAGCAGTACTTC.

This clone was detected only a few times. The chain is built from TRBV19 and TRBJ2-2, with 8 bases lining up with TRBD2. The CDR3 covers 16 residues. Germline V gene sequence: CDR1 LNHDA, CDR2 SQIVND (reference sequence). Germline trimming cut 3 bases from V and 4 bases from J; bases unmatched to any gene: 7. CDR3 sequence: CASSIQTGGSTGELFF. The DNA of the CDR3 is TGTGCCAGTAGTATTCAAACGGGAGGGTCCACCGGGGAGCTGTTTTTT.

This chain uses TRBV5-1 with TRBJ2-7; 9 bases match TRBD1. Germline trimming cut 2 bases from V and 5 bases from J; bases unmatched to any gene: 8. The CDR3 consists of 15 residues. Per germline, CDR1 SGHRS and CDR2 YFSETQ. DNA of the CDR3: TGCGCCAGCAGCTTAAGGACAGGGGACTACGACGAGCAGTACTTC. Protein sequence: CASSLRTGDYDEQYF.

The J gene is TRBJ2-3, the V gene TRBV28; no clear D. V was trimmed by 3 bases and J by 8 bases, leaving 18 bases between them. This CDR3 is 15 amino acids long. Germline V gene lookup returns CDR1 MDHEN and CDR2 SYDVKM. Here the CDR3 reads CASSFALWTVATQYF. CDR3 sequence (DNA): TGTGCCAGCAGTTTCGCTCTCTGGACGGTCGCTACGCAGTATTTT.

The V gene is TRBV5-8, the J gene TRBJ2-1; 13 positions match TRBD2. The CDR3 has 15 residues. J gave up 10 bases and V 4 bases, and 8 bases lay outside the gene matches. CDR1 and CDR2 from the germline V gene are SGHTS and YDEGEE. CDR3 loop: CASSLGLAGVLEQFF. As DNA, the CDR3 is TGTGCCAGCAGCCTTGGACTAGCGGGAGTCTTGGAGCAGTTCTTC.

Written as DNA, the CDR3 is TGTGCCAGCAGCCCTACTTACAAAACCGAAGCTTTCTTT. The encoded protein is CASSPTYKTEAFF. The rearrangement links TRBV11-2 to TRBJ1-1; D is unresolved. V lost 5 bases and J lost 8, with 15 bases in between. In germline, CDR1 is SGHAT, CDR2 FQNNGV. This CDR3 region has 13 residues.

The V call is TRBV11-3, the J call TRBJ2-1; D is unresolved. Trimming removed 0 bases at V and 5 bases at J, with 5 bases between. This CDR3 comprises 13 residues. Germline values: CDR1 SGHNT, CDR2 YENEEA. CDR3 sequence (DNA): TGTGCCAGCAGCTTAGATCCCAACAATGAGCAGTTCTTC. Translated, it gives CASSLDPNNEQFF.

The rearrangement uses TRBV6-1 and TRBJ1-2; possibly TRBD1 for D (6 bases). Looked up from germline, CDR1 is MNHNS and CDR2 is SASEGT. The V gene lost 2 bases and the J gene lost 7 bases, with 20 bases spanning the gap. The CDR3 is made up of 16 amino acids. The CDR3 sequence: CASSEWDTKPGRGYTF. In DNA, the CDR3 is TGTGCCAGCAGTGAATGGGACACGAAACCGGGTCGTGGCTACACCTTC.

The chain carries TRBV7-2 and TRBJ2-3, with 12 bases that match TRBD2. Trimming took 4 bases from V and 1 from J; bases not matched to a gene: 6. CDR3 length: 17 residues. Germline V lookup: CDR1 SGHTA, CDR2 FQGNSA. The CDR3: CASSYGRLAGGTDTQYF. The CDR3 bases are TGTGCCAGCAGCTACGGGAGACTAGCGGGGGGCACAGATACGCAGTATTTT.

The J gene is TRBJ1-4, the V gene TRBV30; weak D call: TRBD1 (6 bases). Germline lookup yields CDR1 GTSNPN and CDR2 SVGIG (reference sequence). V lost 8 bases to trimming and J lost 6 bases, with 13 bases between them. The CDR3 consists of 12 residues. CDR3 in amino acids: CAGKTGDEKLFF. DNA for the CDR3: TGTGCCGGCAAGACAGGTGATGAAAAACTGTTTTTT.

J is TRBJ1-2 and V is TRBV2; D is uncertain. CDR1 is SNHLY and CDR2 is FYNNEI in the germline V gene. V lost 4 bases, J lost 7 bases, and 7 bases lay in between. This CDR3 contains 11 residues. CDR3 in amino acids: CASSVGAGYTF. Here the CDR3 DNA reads TGTGCCAGCAGTGTAGGTGCTGGCTACACCTTC.

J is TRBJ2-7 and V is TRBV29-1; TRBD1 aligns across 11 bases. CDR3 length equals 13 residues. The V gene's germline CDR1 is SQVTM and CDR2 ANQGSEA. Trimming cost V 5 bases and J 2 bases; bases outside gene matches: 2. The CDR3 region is CSVLGQGAYEQYF. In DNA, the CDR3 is TGCAGCGTTTTGGGACAGGGGGCCTACGAGCAGTACTTC.

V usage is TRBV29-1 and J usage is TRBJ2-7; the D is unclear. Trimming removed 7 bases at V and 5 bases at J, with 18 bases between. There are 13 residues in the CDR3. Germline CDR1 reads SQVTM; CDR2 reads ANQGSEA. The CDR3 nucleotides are TGCAGCGCCCGGGTGGGAACGAGGCACGAGCAGTACTTC. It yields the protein CSARVGTRHEQYF.